This is a list of T cell receptor beta chains from one sample in a study of prognosis after radiotherapy for stage I lung cancer. TCRdb called the multiplex PCR reads again in MiXCR, with one record for every CDR3 protein. The sample holds roughly 14,000 distinct CDR3 sequences, around a third seen once. The sample consisted of PBMCs, taken before or after stereotactic body radiation therapy (not recorded which). The receptors stem from a donor over 45 with non-small cell lung cancer. CDR3s include the opening cysteine and the closing phenylalanine or tryptophan. A D gene is named only where the DNA matches it firmly. Clone size is not always given. Where it is, it says once, few, many or a class for expanded clones.

clone_size j_call d_call v_call cdr3_nt cdr3_aa
many TRBJ2-7 - TRBV30 TGTGCCTGGAGTAAGACGGCCCCCTACGAGCAGTACTTC CAWSKTAPYEQYF
many TRBJ2-5 TRBD2 TRBV14 TGTGCCAGCAGCCCCCTCGGGACTAGCGGGAGTATCCAAGAGACCCAGTACTTC CASSPLGTSGSIQETQYF
many TRBJ2-1 - TRBV5-5 TGTGCCAGCAGCTTGGCTCCAGGTTACAATGAGCAGTTCTTC CASSLAPGYNEQFF
many TRBJ2-1 TRBD1 TRBV15 TGTGCCACCAGCAGCGTTGGGACAGACCCCCGCAATGAGCAGTTCTTC CATSSVGTDPRNEQFF
many TRBJ2-3 TRBD2 TRBV2 TGTGCCAGCAGAGAAACTAGCGGGGGGACAGATACGCAGTATTTT CASRETSGGTDTQYF
once TRBJ2-7 TRBD1 TRBV11-2 TGTGCCAGCAGCTCAACAGGGGGCTACGAGCAGTACTTC CASSSTGGYEQYF
many TRBJ2-1 - TRBV19 TGTGCCAGTAGTATTTCCCGGGGATGGAATGAGCAGTTCTTC CASSISRGWNEQFF
- TRBJ2-3 - TRBV25-1 TGTGTCATCAGTGAAACGGTCAGCGATACGCAGTATTTT CVISETVSDTQYF
medium-sized TRBJ2-1 TRBD1 TRBV20-1 TGCAGTGCAAATGTTCCGGGACAGGGGGCCGATGAGCAGTTCTTC CSANVPGQGADEQFF
many TRBJ1-4 - TRBV5-6 TGTGCCAGCAGTCCGACCGGCGGGCCTAATGAAAAACTGTTTTTT CASSPTGGPNEKLFF
many TRBJ2-3 TRBD2 TRBV24-1 TGTGCCACCAGTGACCAGACTAGCGGAGACACAGATACGCAGTATTTT CATSDQTSGDTDTQYF
many TRBJ1-2 TRBD1 TRBV2 TGTGCCAACCCGACAGGGTTTGAAAACTCGGGGGGCTACACCTTC CANPTGFENSGGYTF
- TRBJ1-6 - TRBV6-2/TRBV6-3 TGTGCCAGCAGTCACAATACAGTGGGTAATTCACCCCTCCACTTT CASSHNTVGNSPLHF
many TRBJ1-1 - TRBV20-1 TGCAGTGCACGTACTCGTGGGGAGGCGAGCACTGAAGCTTTCTTT CSARTRGEASTEAFF
medium-sized TRBJ1-1 - TRBV13 TGTGCCAGCAGTCAGATCTCGGATAGGGTGGGCTCTGAAGCTTTCTTT CASSQISDRVGSEAFF
many TRBJ1-4 - TRBV4-1 TGCGCCAGCAGCCCGAGGACAGCAAGTAATGAAAAACTGTTTTTT CASSPRTASNEKLFF
- TRBJ2-5 TRBD2 TRBV7-6 TGTGCCAGCAGCCTTAGCGGGGGAGAGACCCAGTACTTC CASSLSGGETQYF
many TRBJ1-2 - TRBV28 TGTGCCAGCAGTTTGGACGGACACTATGGCTACACCTTC CASSLDGHYGYTF
many TRBJ1-1 - TRBV19 TGTGCCAGTAGTATAGCAGTCGGAAACACTGAAGCTTTCTTT CASSIAVGNTEAFF
- TRBJ2-1 - TRBV6-1 TGTGCCAGCAGCCCACAGGGTCGCTACAATGAGCAGTTCTTC CASSPQGRYNEQFF
many TRBJ1-6 - TRBV18 TGTGCCAGCTCAACCAGGGCGTGGAATTCACCCCTCCACTTT CASSTRAWNSPLHF
many TRBJ1-5 - TRBV4-3 TGCGCCAGCAGCCAAGATCTGGCACCTCAGCCCCAGCATTTT CASSQDLAPQPQHF
many TRBJ2-7 - TRBV2 TGTGCCAGCAGCGCGACAGGAAGCTCCTACGAGCAGTACTTC CASSATGSSYEQYF
many TRBJ2-2 TRBD2 TRBV2 TGTGCCAGCACCAAGAACGCGGGGGGCGCGTCCGGGGAGCTGTTTTTT CASTKNAGGASGELFF
many TRBJ2-5 TRBD2 TRBV11-2 TGTGCCAGCAGTACGACTAGCGGGAAAGAGACCCAGTACTTC CASSTTSGKETQYF
- TRBJ2-2 - TRBV6-2/TRBV6-3 TGTGCCAACAGCCACGGACAAGACACCGGGGAGCTGTTTTTT CANSHGQDTGELFF
many TRBJ1-2 - TRBV19 TGTGCCAGTACCCTAGGACAGAACTATGGCTACACCTTC CASTLGQNYGYTF
many TRBJ2-5 - TRBV6-2/TRBV6-3 TGTGCCAGCAGTGACCGTGGCGAGACCCAGTACTTC CASSDRGETQYF
medium-sized TRBJ2-5 - TRBV20-1 TGCAGTGCTAGACTAGCGAGCCAAGAGACCCAGTACTTC CSARLASQETQYF
many TRBJ2-6 - TRBV4-3 TGCGCCAGCAGCCAAACGCAGGGGTTAGGGGCCAACGTCCTGACTTTC CASSQTQGLGANVLTF
- TRBJ2-2 - TRBV7-2 TGTGCCAGCAGCTTTCTGGGCCAGTCCGGGGAGCTGTTTTTT CASSFLGQSGELFF
many TRBJ1-4 - TRBV5-1 TGCGCCAGCAGCCCCGGAGCAACTAATGAAAAACTGTTTTTT CASSPGATNEKLFF
- TRBJ1-5 - TRBV20-1 TGCAGTGCTAGAGATGTCCGGACGGTAAGCAATCAGCCCCAGCATTTT CSARDVRTVSNQPQHF
many TRBJ1-2 - TRBV20-1 TGCAGTGCTTCCCCCCCGACCGGGAATAACTATGGCTACACCTTC CSASPPTGNNYGYTF
- TRBJ2-1 - TRBV27 TGTGCCAGCAGTTTACTTTATGAGCAGTTCTTC CASSLLYEQFF
many TRBJ2-5 TRBD2 TRBV5-1 TGCGCCAGCAGCTTGATGGCGGGAGGTCGGGAGACCCAGTACTTC CASSLMAGGRETQYF
- TRBJ2-3 TRBD1 TRBV19 TGTGCCAGTAACGACAGGGCTAGCACAGATACGCAGTATTTT CASNDRASTDTQYF
- TRBJ1-1 - TRBV27 TGTGACAGCAGCCACCGGGAAACCAGGAACACTGAAGCTTTCTTT CDSSHRETRNTEAFF
- TRBJ2-7 TRBD2 TRBV27 TGTGCCAGCAGTTTCAGAGGGGCTAGCGGGAGGTGGAACGAGCAGTACTTC CASSFRGASGRWNEQYF
many TRBJ2-7 TRBD2 TRBV4-1 TGCGCCAGCAGCAAGACTAGCGGGCCTTACGAGCAGTACTTC CASSKTSGPYEQYF
many TRBJ1-2 TRBD1 TRBV6-4 TGTGCCAGCAGTGCCACCCGACAGGGCAACTATGGCTACACCTTC CASSATRQGNYGYTF
- TRBJ2-7 TRBD1 TRBV11-2 TGTGCCAGCAGCTTAATCACAGGGGGGTCCGATCAGTACTTC CASSLITGGSDQYF
many TRBJ2-7 - TRBV5-1 TGCGCCAGCAGCTTGGCCTTGTCCGGATCCTACGAGCAGTACTTC CASSLALSGSYEQYF
many TRBJ1-4 - TRBV4-3 TGCGCCAGCAGCCAAGATTGGGCACGGACAAGAAATCCCGAACGGGAAAAACTGTTTTTT CASSQDWARTRNPEREKLFF
many TRBJ2-7 TRBD2 TRBV7-9 TGTGCCAGCAGCCCGCTCGGACTAGCGGGGATCGGTGCCTACGAGCAGTACTTC CASSPLGLAGIGAYEQYF
many TRBJ1-1 - TRBV5-6 TGTGCCAGCAGCTTGGGGGACGCGTTAGGCACTGAAGCTTTCTTT CASSLGDALGTEAFF
many TRBJ1-1 - TRBV6-4 TGTGCCAGCAGTGAAGTGAGGGTCACTGAAGCTTTCTTT CASSEVRVTEAFF
many TRBJ2-3 - TRBV6-2/TRBV6-3 TGTGCCAGCAGTTTCCGGGACGGAGGAACAGATACGCAGTATTTT CASSFRDGGTDTQYF
medium-sized TRBJ1-2 - TRBV11-2 TGTGCCAGCAGCCGAACCACCTCGGGCCTCGGATCAGACTATGGCTACACCTTC CASSRTTSGLGSDYGYTF